One T cell receptor (beta chain) is described in this entry. The entry originates in a study of blood T cell repertoires in COVID-19. For the study at large: The analysed material was cDNA or gDNA that came from T cells, B-cell-depleted T cells, or PBMCs.

This CDR3 contains 16 residues. The V and J ends lost 0 bases and 2 bases respectively, with 13 bases between them. Germline V gives CDR1 KGHSH, CDR2 LQKENI. Libraries were prepared by immunoSEQ multiplex PCR; TCRdb keeps only in-frame clonotypes and omits some of them. The sample lists about 220,000 clones, around 85% seen once, with 4.5% to 5.5% in the top ten. This receptor was identified in a human donor in a cohort sampled during active COVID-19. The V and J genes are TRBV18 and TRBJ1-1, with D possibly TRBD1 on 6 matching bases. The sequenced sample was peripheral blood. The CDR3 sequence: CASSPPIGQLNTEAFF. Written as DNA, the CDR3 is TGTGCCAGCTCACCACCTATTGGACAGCTTAACACTGAAGCTTTCTTT.